The clone carrying this T cell receptor beta chain appeared a single time. Its antigen is unknown. PCR amplification relied on 60 Vbeta primers (plus 13 Jbeta primers). Clones were read by immunoSEQ multiplex PCR, and TCRdb kept only the in-frame ones, dropping some. Altogether about 62,000 clones are present, around 87% being singletons, with the ten largest covering roughly 1.5%. The data originate from a study of cytomegalovirus exposure and HLA in healthy donors. Study conclusions and caveats: Analyses of presence/absence relied on an assumption of roughly uniform sequencing depth across donors.

CDR1 and CDR2 from the germline V gene are SNHLY and FYNNEI. V was clipped by 9 bases and J by 8 bases, with 14 bases between them. The CDR3 extends over 12 amino acids. Sequencing was carried out using PBMCs. The TCR originated in a man aged 18 to 30 in good health and CMV-seronegative. V gene TRBV2 combines with J gene TRBJ1-5; D is unresolved. The CDR3 reads CASHPTGKPQHF. The CDR3 DNA follows: TGTGCCAGTCACCCCACCGGGAAGCCCCAGCATTTT.